The 27 T cell receptor beta chains presented below share a single source sample, sequenced in a study of blood T cell repertoires in COVID-19. Sequenced by immunoSEQ multiplex PCR; TCRdb stores in-frame clones only, minus some. The data contain some 150,000 clones, roughly 86% of them singletons. The sequencing input was peripheral blood. The receptors come from a woman aged 55-70 years with acute or convalescent COVID-19.

This clone was recorded at least ten times. V gene TRBV10-1 combines with J gene TRBJ1-5, with unresolved D. The CDR3 consists of 17 residues. Between the trimmed V and J ends, which lost 1 base and 1 base, there was a span of 14 bases. Germline V gives CDR1 WNHNN, CDR2 SYGVQD (reference sequence). The CDR3 protein is CASSEFGRRGSNQPQHF. The CDR3 DNA is TGCGCCAGCAGTGAGTTTGGGAGGCGGGGAAGCAATCAGCCCCAGCATTTT.

V and J are TRBV9 and TRBJ1-2; D gene ambiguous. The germline V gene encodes CDR1 SGDLS and CDR2 YYNGEE. The CDR3 extends over 15 amino acids. The ends were cut back, 0 bases at V and 6 bases at J, with 15 bases in the middle. The CDR3 sequence: CASSVGTGEYDGYTF. CDR3 DNA: TGTGCCAGCAGCGTAGGAACGGGAGAGTATGATGGCTACACCTTC.

The CDR3 spells CASSSLRVNEAFF. The CDR3 DNA sequence: TGTGCCAGCAGTTCCCTGAGGGTCAATGAAGCTTTCTTT. The chain couples TRBV28 to TRBJ1-1; D ambiguous. The V gene's germline CDR1 is MDHEN and CDR2 SYDVKM. V lost 4 bases to trimming and J lost 7 bases, with 13 bases between them. CDR3 length: 13 residues.

The chain has TRBV4-1 and TRBJ2-3; 10 bases align to TRBD2. Per germline, CDR1 MGHRA and CDR2 YSYEKL. The CDR3 extends over 18 amino acids. Unmatched junction bases numbered 7, after V lost 0 bases and J lost 1 base. The chain's CDR3 is CASSQDVLSGGGTDTQYF. DNA of the CDR3: TGCGCCAGCAGCCAAGATGTGCTCAGCGGGGGGGGCACAGATACGCAGTATTTT.

The rearrangement joins TRBV5-1 to TRBJ1-6; D is ambiguous. The CDR3 runs to 16 residues. Between the trimmed V and J ends, which lost 4 bases and 1 base, there was a span of 12 bases. Looked up from germline, CDR1 is SGHRS and CDR2 is YFSETQ. The CDR3 DNA follows: TGCGCCAGCAGCAACCACCCGGAGTCCTATAATTCACCCCTCCACTTT. Translated, it gives CASSNHPESYNSPLHF.

The chain's CDR3 is CASSQGSTVRPYNEQFF. The DNA for the CDR3 is TGTGCCAGCAGCCAAGGTTCGACAGTCCGCCCCTACAATGAGCAGTTCTTC. The chain uses TRBV3-1 (or the pseudogene TRBV3-2) and TRBJ2-1, with D possibly matching TRBD1 (5 bases). Trimming removed 1 base from V and 2 bases from J, with 15 bases in between. This CDR3 has 17 residues. Looked up from germline, CDR1 is LGHDT and CDR2 is YNNKEL (reference sequence).

The rearrangement links TRBV19 to TRBJ1-5, with TRBD1 matching 7 bases. Germline lookup yields CDR1 LNHDA and CDR2 SQIVND (reference sequence). There are 14 residues in the CDR3. J gave up 11 bases and V 4 bases, and 11 bases lay outside the gene matches. CDR3 nucleotide sequence: TGTGCCAGTAGTACTGCAACAGGGGCATTAGCCCAGCATTTT. This sequence encodes CASSTATGALAQHF.

The chain recombines TRBV6-5 with TRBJ2-3; D is possibly TRBD2 (5 bases). The CDR3 sequence is 15 residues long. Per the germline V gene, CDR1 is MNHEY and CDR2 is SVGAGI. Trimming shortened V by 8 bases and J by 2 bases, and 17 bases separated the two germline ends. This CDR3 reads CASLRSGTITDTQYF. Here the CDR3 DNA reads TGTGCCAGCCTTCGGAGCGGTACGATCACAGATACGCAGTATTTT.

The chain combines TRBV6-5 with TRBJ2-3; maybe TRBD2 (6 bases). The CDR3 consists of 14 residues. Germline-derived CDR1 and CDR2 are MNHEY and SVGAGI. V was cut by 7 bases and J by 6 bases, with 17 bases left in between. The CDR3 loop reads CASTRGLGGDTQYF. DNA of the CDR3: TGTGCCAGCACGAGGGGACTGGGTGGGGATACGCAGTATTTT.

The CDR3 nucleotides are TGTGCCAGCAGTCCTGAGCGGCTTCGGAACACTGAAGCTTTCTTT. It specifies CASSPERLRNTEAFF. V is TRBV11-3 and J is TRBJ1-1; D ambiguous. There are 15 residues in the CDR3. Per germline, CDR1 SGHNT and CDR2 YENEEA. Trimming cost V 6 bases and J 1 base, with 15 bases left between them.

The CDR3 DNA follows: TGCGCCAGCAGTGAGTCGAGAGGAGCTGGTACGCAGTATTTT. Its protein product is CASSESRGAGTQYF. The chain joins TRBV10-1 to TRBJ2-3; no definite D call. The germline gives CDR1 WNHNN, CDR2 SYGVQD (reference sequence). V gave up 0 bases and J gave up 8 bases, with 12 bases separating them. The CDR3 extends over 14 amino acids.

Here the CDR3 DNA reads TGTGCCAGCAGCTTGGGTGGAGGGAATCAGCCCCAGCATTTT. Translated: CASSLGGGNQPQHF. The chain is built from TRBV5-4 and TRBJ1-5; no clear D gene. The CDR3 runs to 14 residues. V lost 0 bases and J 4 bases, leaving 8 bases between the germline ends. CDR1 is SGHNT, CDR2 YYREEE, per germline (reference sequence).

This clone occurred a few times. V is TRBV19 and J is TRBJ2-3; 15 nucleotides line up with TRBD2. Germline CDR1 is LNHDA and CDR2 is SQIVND (reference sequence). The length of the CDR3 is 19 residues. V was pared by 6 bases and J by 5 bases, with 15 bases of the junction left unmatched. The CDR3 DNA is TGTGCCAGTAGACTCTACCATACCAGGACTAGCGGGGGGGAAGATACGCAGTATTTT. It is translated as CASRLYHTRTSGGEDTQYF.

The rearrangement uses TRBV6-5 and TRBJ2-5; TRBD2 is a possible D gene (6 bases). Per germline, CDR1 MNHEY and CDR2 SVGAGI. Trimming removed 6 bases at V and 2 bases at J, with 10 bases between. The CDR3 sequence is 13 residues long. This CDR3 reads CASSGGSQETQYF. CDR3 in DNA: TGTGCCAGCAGCGGGGGATCACAAGAGACCCAGTACTTC.

The chain has TRBV7-2 and TRBJ2-1, with 7 nucleotides matching TRBD1. The germline CDR1 and CDR2 sequences are SGHTA and FQGNSA. V lost 4 bases, J lost 6 bases, and 18 bases stayed unmatched. This CDR3 has 18 residues. CDR3 loop: CASSSSTGSLGPVNEQFF. CDR3 coding DNA: TGTGCCAGCAGCTCTTCGACAGGGAGTTTGGGCCCGGTCAATGAGCAGTTCTTC.

This clone was seen just once. V gene TRBV19 combines with J gene TRBJ1-1; 8 positions match TRBD1. There are 14 residues in the CDR3. Germline CDR1 is LNHDA and CDR2 is SQIVND (reference sequence). The V segment lost 4 bases and the J segment 5 bases; nucleotides outside the gene matches: 6. CDR3 bases: TGTGCCAGTAGTAGCCAGGGGGCTCTAACTGAAGCTTTCTTT. It translates to CASSSQGALTEAFF.

This chain links TRBV5-6 with TRBJ2-7, with D possibly TRBD1 on 7 matching bases. V lost 5 bases to trimming and J lost 3 bases, with 18 bases between them. CDR1 is SGHDT, CDR2 YYEEEE, per germline. The CDR3 is 15 residues long. CDR3 coding DNA: TGTGCCAGCAGAAAGGAGGGGGCTCTAATCTACGAGCAGTACTTC. Translating gives CASRKEGALIYEQYF.

The V gene is TRBV5-1, the J gene TRBJ1-4; 9 positions agree with TRBD1. Losses at the gene ends were 5 bases for V and 4 bases for J; bases not matched to a gene: 6. The length of the CDR3 is 15 residues. Germline V gene lookup returns CDR1 SGHRS and CDR2 YFSETQ. CDR3 protein: CASSPSGQGNEKLFF. The CDR3 DNA reads as TGCGCCAGCAGTCCTTCGGGACAGGGTAATGAAAAACTGTTTTTT.

J is TRBJ2-5 and V is TRBV11-3; perhaps TRBD1 as D (6 bases). The V gene's germline CDR1 is SGHNT and CDR2 YENEEA. V was trimmed by 2 bases and J by 5 bases, leaving 18 bases between them. The CDR3 consists of 16 residues. The CDR3 nucleotides read TGTGCCAGCAGCTTAATCCCACCCAGGGGCGCGGAGACCCAGTACTTC. Translation gives CASSLIPPRGAETQYF.

J is TRBJ1-2 and V is TRBV30; 10 bases are a match to TRBD1. Germline trimming cut 4 bases from V and 7 bases from J; bases unmatched to any gene: 6. Germline assignment: CDR1 GTSNPN and CDR2 SVGIG (reference sequence). The CDR3 runs 13 residues. The CDR3 protein is CAWTPGTGVGYTF. CDR3 sequence (DNA): TGTGCCTGGACCCCGGGGACAGGGGTTGGCTACACCTTC.

The genes are TRBV30 and TRBJ1-1; D uncertain. CDR1 and CDR2 (germline): GTSNPN, SVGIG (reference sequence). The CDR3 has 13 residues. Trimming shortened V by 2 bases and J by 5 bases, and 12 bases separated the two germline ends. The CDR3 sequence: CAWSKEEETEAFF. The CDR3 coding sequence is TGTGCCTGGAGTAAGGAGGAGGAGACTGAAGCTTTCTTT.

The V call is TRBV4-3, the J call TRBJ2-3; D is undetermined. Germline V gene lookup returns CDR1 LGHNA and CDR2 YSLEER. There are 14 residues in the CDR3. V lost 4 bases and J lost 2, with 10 bases in between. In DNA, the CDR3 is TGCGCCAGCAGCCGGGCTATGCTCACAGATACGCAGTATTTT. It is translated as CASSRAMLTDTQYF.

This clone is a singleton in its sample. The V gene is TRBV7-3, the J gene TRBJ1-1; no definite D call. Germline V gene sequence: CDR1 SGHTA, CDR2 FQGTGA. Trimming shortened V by 4 bases and J by 5 bases, and 11 bases separated the two germline ends. This CDR3 has 13 residues. CDR3 bases: TGTGCCAGCAGCTCTGGGTGGGAGACTGAAGCTTTCTTT. Translated: CASSSGWETEAFF.

The J gene is TRBJ2-5, the V gene TRBV5-1; D is possibly TRBD2 (6 bases). Trimming removed 4 bases from V and 4 bases from J, with 17 bases in between. CDR3 length: 15 residues. CDR1 is SGHRS and CDR2 is YFSETQ in the germline V gene. CDR3 sequence: CASSGGTYGGETQYF. The CDR3 region has the DNA TGCGCCAGCAGCGGAGGGACGTACGGCGGAGAGACCCAGTACTTC.

The chain employs TRBV5-1 and TRBJ2-7; 7 bases map to TRBD1. J was trimmed by 7 bases and V by 4 bases; bases with no gene match: 11. The CDR3 loop spans 14 amino acids. Germline CDR1 SGHRS, CDR2 YFSETQ. The CDR3, as DNA: TGCGCCAGCAGCCTCGGGACAGCCTTAGGGGAGCAGTACTTC. This translates into CASSLGTALGEQYF.

V usage is TRBV10-2 and J usage is TRBJ2-1, with 8 bases fitting TRBD2. The CDR3 covers 14 residues. Trimming removed 6 bases from V and 4 bases from J; junction bases left unmatched: 5. CDR1 WSHSY and CDR2 SAAADI come from the germline V gene. This CDR3 is CASRAGGGYNEQFF. The CDR3 DNA reads as TGCGCCAGCAGGGCGGGGGGAGGTTACAATGAGCAGTTCTTC.

The CDR3 nucleotides are TGTGCCAGCAGCTCCCGGCAGGCTCTTGAAGCTTTCTTT. Translating gives CASSSRQALEAFF. The genes are TRBV7-2 and TRBJ1-1; D remains ambiguous. Per the germline V gene, CDR1 is SGHTA and CDR2 is FQGNSA. The CDR3 contains 13 residues. V was pared by 4 bases and J by 7 bases, with 13 bases between.